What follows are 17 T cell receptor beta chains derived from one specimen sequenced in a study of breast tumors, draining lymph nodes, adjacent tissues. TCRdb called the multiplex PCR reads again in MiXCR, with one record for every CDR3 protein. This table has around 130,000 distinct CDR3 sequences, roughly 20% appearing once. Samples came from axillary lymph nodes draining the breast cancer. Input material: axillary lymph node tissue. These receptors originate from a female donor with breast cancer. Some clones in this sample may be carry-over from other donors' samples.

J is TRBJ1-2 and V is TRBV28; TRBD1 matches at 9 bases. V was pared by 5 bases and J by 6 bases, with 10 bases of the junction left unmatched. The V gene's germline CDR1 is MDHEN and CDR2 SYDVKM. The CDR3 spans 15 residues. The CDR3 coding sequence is TGTGCCAGCAGTGCCCCGACAGGGGGAATCGATGGCTACACCTTC. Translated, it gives CASSAPTGGIDGYTF.

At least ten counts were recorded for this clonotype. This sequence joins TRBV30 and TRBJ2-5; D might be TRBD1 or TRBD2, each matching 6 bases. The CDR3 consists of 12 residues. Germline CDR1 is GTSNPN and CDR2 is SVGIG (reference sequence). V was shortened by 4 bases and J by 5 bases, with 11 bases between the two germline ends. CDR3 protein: CAWNGGGETQYF. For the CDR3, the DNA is TGTGCCTGGAACGGGGGCGGGGAGACCCAGTACTTC.

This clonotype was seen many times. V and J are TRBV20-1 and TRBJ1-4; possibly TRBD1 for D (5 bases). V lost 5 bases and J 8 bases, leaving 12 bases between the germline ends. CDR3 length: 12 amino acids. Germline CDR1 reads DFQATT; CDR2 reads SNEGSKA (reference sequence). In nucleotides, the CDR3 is TGCAGTGCTTGGGGGAAGGAAGAAAAACTGTTTTTT. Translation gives CSAWGKEEKLFF.

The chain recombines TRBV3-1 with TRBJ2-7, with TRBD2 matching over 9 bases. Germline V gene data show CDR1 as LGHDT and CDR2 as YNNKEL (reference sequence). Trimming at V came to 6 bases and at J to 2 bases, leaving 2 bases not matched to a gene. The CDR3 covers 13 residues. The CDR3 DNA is TGTGCCAGCAGGGCTAGCGGGGCCTACGAGCAGTACTTC. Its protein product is CASRASGAYEQYF.

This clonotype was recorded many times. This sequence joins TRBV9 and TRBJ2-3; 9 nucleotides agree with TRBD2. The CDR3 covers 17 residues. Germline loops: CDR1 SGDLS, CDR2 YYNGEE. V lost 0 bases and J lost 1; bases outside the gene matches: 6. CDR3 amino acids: CASSVEKTSGRTDTQYF. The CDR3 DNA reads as TGTGCCAGCAGCGTAGAAAAGACTAGCGGACGCACAGATACGCAGTATTTT.

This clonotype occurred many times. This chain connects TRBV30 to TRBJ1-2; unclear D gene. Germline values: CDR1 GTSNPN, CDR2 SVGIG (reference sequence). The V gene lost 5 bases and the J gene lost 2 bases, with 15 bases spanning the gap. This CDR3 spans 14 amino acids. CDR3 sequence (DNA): TGTGCCTGGGCTATGGACGGAAGAAACTATGGCTACACCTTC. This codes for CAWAMDGRNYGYTF.

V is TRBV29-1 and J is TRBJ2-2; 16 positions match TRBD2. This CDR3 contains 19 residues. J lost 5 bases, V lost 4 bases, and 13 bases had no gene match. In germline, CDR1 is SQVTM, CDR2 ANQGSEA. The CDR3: CSVAPTPGLAGGVTGELFF. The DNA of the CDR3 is TGCAGCGTTGCACCAACTCCGGGACTAGCGGGAGGGGTGACCGGGGAGCTGTTTTTT.

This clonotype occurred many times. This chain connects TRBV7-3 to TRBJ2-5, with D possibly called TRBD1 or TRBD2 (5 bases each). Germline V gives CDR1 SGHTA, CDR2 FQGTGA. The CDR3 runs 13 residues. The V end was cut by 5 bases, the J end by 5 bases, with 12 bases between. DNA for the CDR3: TGTGCCAGCAGCCGCGACTGGGGGGAGACCCAGTACTTC. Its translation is CASSRDWGETQYF.

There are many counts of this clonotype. The CDR3 DNA reads TGTGCCAGCAGCTTAAAGACTAGCGGGAGCGAACAGACCCAGTACTTC. Amino acids: CASSLKTSGSEQTQYF. This chain links TRBV7-2 with TRBJ2-5; 12 bases fit TRBD2. V lost 2 bases to trimming and J lost 6 bases; unmatched junction nucleotides: 7. The germline V gene encodes CDR1 SGHTA and CDR2 FQGNSA. The CDR3 is 16 amino acids.

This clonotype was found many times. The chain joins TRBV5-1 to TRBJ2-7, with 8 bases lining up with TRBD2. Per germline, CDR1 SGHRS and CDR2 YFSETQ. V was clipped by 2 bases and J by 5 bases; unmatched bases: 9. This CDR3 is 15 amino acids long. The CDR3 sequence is CASSFRRGGVNEQYF. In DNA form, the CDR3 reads TGCGCCAGCAGCTTTCGCCGGGGGGGGGTTAACGAGCAGTACTTC.

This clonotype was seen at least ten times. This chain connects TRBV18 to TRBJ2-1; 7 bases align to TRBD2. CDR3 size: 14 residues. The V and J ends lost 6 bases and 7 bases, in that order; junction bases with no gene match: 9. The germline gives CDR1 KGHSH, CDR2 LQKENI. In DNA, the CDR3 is TGTGCCAGCTCCGTCGGGGAGGGCGGGAATGAGCAGTTCTTC. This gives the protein CASSVGEGGNEQFF.

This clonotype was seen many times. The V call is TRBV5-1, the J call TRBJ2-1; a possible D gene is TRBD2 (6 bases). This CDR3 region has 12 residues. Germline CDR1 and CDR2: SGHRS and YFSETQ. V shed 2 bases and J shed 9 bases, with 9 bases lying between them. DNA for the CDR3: TGCGCCAGCAGCTTCAGGGAGGCTGAGCAGTTCTTC. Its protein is CASSFREAEQFF.

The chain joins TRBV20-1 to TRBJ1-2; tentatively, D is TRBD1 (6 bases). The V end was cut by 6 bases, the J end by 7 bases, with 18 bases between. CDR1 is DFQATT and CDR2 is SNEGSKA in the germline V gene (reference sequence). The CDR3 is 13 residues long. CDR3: CSAKTGPGSGYTF. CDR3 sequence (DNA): TGCAGTGCCAAGACAGGACCTGGGAGTGGCTACACCTTC.

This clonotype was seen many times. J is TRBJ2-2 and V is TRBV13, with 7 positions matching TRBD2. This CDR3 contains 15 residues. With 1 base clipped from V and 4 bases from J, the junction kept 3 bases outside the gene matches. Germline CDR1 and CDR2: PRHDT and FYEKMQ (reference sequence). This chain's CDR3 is CASSLVPSGTGELFF. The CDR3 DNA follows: TGTGCCAGCAGCTTAGTTCCTAGCGGCACCGGGGAGCTGTTTTTT.

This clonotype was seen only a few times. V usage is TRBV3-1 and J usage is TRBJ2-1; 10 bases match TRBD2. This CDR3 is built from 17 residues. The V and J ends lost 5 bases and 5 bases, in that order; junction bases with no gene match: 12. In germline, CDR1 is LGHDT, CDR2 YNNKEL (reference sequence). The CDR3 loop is CASSSHLGLATNNEQFF. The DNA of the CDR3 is TGTGCCAGCAGCTCCCACTTGGGACTAGCGACCAACAATGAGCAGTTCTTC.

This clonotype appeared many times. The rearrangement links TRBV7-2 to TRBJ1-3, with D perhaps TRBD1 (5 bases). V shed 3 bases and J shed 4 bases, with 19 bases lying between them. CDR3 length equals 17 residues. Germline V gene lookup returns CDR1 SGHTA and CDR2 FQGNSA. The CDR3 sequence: CASSFPPKAGSGNTIYF. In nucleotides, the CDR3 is TGTGCCAGCAGCTTCCCTCCTAAGGCAGGGTCAGGAAACACCATATATTTT. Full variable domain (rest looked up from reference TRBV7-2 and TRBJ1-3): GAGVSQSPSNKVTEKGKDVELRCDPISGHTALYWYRQSLGQGLEFLIYFQGNSAPDKSGLPSDRFSAERTGGSVSTLTIQRTQQEDSAVYLCASSFPPKAGSGNTIYFGEGSWLTVV.

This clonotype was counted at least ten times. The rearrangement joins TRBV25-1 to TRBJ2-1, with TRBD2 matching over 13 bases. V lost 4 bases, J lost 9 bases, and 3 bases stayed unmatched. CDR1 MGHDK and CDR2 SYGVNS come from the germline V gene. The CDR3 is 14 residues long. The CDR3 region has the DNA TGTGCCAGCAGTGGGACTAGCGGGAGCACTGAGCAGTTCTTC. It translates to CASSGTSGSTEQFF.